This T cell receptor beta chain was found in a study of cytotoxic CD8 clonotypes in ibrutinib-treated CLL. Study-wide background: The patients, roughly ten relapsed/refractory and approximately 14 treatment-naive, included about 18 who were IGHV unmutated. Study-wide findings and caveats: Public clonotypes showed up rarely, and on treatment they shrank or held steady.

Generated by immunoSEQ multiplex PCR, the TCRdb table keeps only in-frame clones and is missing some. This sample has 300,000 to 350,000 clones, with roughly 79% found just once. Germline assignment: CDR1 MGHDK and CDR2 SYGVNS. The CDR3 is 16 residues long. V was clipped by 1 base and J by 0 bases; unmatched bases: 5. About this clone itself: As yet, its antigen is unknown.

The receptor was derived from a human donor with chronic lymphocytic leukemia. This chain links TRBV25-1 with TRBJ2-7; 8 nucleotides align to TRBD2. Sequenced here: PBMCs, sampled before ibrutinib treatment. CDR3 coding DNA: TGTGCCAGCAGTGAATCACCACTAGCGGCCTCCTACGAGCAGTACTTC. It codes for CASSESPLAASYEQYF.